The source of this T cell receptor (beta chain) is a study of graft-versus-host responses after intestinal transplantation. At the level of the study: Multivisceral, liver-intestinal, or isolated intestinal transplants were given to recipients. Induction using anti-thymocyte globulin, followed by tacrolimus and steroids for approximately 3 years, was given to all recipients. Study-wide results and caveats: Early after transplant, HvG clones declined as circulating GvH clones peaked.

Germline V gene sequence: CDR1 SGHNT, CDR2 YENEEA. Between the trimmed V and J ends, which lost 7 bases and 1 base, there was a span of 22 bases. The CDR3 is 18 amino acids. A remark on this clone: Its antigen remains unknown.

This table comes from immunoSEQ multiplex PCR, and its TCRdb copy is limited to in-frame clones, with some not included. The top ten clones hold 0.35% of a sample with under 90,000 clones, approximately 90% of them seen once. The receptor's source is a human donor who was the organ donor for an intestinal transplant. The V gene is TRBV11-3, the J gene TRBJ1-4, with D possibly matching TRBD1 (5 bases). Sample: unstimulated CD4+ T cells sorted from spleen or lymph node cells, taken before transplant. Here the CDR3 reads CASKTRDSLKGTNEKLFF. For the CDR3, the DNA is TGTGCCAGCAAAACCCGGGACTCACTAAAGGGAACTAATGAAAAACTGTTTTTT.